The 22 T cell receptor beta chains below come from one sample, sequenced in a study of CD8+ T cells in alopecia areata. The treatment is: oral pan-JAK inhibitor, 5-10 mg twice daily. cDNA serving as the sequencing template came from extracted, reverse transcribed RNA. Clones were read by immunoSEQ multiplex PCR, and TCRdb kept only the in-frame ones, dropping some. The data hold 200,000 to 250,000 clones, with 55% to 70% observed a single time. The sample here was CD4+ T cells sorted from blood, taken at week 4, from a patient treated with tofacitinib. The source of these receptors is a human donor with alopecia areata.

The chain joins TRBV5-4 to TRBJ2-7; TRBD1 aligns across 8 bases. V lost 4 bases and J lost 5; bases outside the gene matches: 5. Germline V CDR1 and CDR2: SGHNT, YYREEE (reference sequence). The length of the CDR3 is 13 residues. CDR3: CASSRTGSNEQYF. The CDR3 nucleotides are TGTGCCAGCAGCCGGACAGGGTCGAACGAGCAGTACTTC.

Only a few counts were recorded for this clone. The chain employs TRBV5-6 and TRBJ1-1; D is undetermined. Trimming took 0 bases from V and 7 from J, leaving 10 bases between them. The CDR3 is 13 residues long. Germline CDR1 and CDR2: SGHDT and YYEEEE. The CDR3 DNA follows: TGTGCCAGCAGCTTGGGCGTCCACCTTGAAGCTTTCTTT. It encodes CASSLGVHLEAFF.

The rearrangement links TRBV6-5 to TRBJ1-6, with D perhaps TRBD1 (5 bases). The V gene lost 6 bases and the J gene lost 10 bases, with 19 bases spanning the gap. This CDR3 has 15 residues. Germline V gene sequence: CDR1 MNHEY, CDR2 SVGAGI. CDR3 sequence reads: CASSYPGTGDSPLHF. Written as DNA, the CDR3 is TGTGCCAGCAGCTACCCCGGGACCGGGGACTCACCCCTCCACTTT.

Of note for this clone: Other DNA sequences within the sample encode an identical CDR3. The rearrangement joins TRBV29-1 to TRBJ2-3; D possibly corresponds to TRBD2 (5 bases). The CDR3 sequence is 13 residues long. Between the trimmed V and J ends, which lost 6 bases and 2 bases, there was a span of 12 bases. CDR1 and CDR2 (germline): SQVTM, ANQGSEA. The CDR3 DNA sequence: TGCAGCGTCGGAACTAGATACACAGATACGCAGTATTTT. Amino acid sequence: CSVGTRYTDTQYF.

CDR3: CASSVRDNGYTF. The DNA of the CDR3 is TGTGCCAGCAGCGTAAGAGACAATGGCTACACCTTC. The chain is built from TRBV9 and TRBJ1-2, with D unresolved. From germline, CDR1 is SGDLS and CDR2 YYNGEE. V was shortened by 1 base and J by 6 bases, with 7 bases between the two germline ends. The CDR3 extends over 12 amino acids.

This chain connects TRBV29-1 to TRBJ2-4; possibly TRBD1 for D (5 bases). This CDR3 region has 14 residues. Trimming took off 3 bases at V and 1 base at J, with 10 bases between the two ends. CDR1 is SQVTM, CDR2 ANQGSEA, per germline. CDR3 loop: CSVDTPGAKNIQYF. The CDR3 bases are TGCAGCGTTGACACCCCAGGGGCCAAAAACATTCAGTACTTC.

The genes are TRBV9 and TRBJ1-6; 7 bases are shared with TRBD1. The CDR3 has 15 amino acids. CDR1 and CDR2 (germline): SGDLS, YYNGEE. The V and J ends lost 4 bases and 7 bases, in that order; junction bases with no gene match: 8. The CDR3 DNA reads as TGTGCCAGCAGCACATCGACAGGGATCAATTCACCCCTCCACTTT. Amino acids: CASSTSTGINSPLHF. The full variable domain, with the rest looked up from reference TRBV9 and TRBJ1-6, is DSGVTQTPKHLITATGQRVTLRCSPRSGDLSVYWYQQSLDQGLQFLIQYYNGEERAKGNILERFSAQQFPDLHSELNLSSLELGDSALYFCASSTSTGINSPLHFGNGTRLTVT.

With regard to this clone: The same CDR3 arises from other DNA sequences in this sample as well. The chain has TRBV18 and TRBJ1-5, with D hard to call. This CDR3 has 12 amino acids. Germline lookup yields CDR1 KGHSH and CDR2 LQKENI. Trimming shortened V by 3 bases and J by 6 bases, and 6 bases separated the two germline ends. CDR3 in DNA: TGTGCCAGCTCACCTGGAGGTCAGCCCCAGCATTTT. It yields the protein CASSPGGQPQHF.

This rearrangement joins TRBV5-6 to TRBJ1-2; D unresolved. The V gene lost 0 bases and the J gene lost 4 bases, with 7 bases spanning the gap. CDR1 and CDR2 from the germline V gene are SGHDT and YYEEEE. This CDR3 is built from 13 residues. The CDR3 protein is CASSLERVYGYTF. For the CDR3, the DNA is TGTGCCAGCAGCTTGGAAAGGGTCTATGGCTACACCTTC. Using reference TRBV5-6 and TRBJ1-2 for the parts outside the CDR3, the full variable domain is DAGVTQSPTHLIKTRGQQVTLRCSPKSGHDTVSWYQQALGQGPQFIFQYYEEEERQRGNFPDRFSGHQFPNYSSELNVNALLLGDSALYLCASSLERVYGYTFGSGTRLTVV.

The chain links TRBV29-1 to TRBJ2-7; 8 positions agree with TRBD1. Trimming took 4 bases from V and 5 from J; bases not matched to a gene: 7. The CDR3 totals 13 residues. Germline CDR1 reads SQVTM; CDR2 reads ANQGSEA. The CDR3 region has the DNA TGCAGCGTTGCCCAGGGGGCGTTGGACGAGCAGTACTTC. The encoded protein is CSVAQGALDEQYF.

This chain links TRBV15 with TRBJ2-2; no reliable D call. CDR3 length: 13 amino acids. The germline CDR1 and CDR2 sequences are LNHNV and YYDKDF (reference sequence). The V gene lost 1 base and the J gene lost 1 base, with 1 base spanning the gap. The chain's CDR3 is CATSRVNTGELFF. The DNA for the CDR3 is TGTGCCACCAGCAGAGTGAACACCGGGGAGCTGTTTTTT.

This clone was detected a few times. The CDR3 nucleotides read TGTGCCAGCAGATTACTCCAGGGGAACAATGGCTACACCTTC. Translated, it gives CASRLLQGNNGYTF. This chain uses TRBV5-4 with TRBJ1-2; D might be TRBD1 (6 bases). Germline V gene lookup returns CDR1 SGHNT and CDR2 YYREEE (reference sequence). V lost 5 bases, J lost 6 bases, and 17 bases lay in between. This CDR3 contains 14 residues.

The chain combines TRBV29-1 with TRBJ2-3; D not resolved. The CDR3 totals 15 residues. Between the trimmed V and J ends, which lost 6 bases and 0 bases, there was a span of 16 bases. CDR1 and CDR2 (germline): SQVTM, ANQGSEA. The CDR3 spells CSVPRGLLSTDTQYF. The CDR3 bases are TGCAGCGTCCCGAGAGGCTTGCTAAGCACAGATACGCAGTATTTT.

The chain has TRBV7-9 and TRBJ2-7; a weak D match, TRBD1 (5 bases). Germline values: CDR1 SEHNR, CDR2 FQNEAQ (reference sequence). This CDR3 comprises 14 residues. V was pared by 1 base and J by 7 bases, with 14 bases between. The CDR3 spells CASSLVGDSGEQYF. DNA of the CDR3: TGTGCCAGCAGCTTAGTAGGGGATTCGGGTGAGCAGTACTTC.

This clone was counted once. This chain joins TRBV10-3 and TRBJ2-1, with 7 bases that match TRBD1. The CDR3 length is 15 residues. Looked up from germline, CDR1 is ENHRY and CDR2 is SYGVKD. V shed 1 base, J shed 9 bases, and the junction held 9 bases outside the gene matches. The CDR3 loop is CAISELTGRDGEQFF. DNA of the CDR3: TGTGCCATCAGTGAGTTGACAGGGAGAGACGGTGAGCAGTTCTTC.

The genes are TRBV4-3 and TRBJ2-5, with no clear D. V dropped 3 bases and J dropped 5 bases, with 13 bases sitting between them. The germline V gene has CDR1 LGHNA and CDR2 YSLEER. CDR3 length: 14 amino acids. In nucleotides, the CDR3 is TGCGCCAGCAGCCATAACTATGGGTCGGAGACCCAGTACTTC. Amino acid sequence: CASSHNYGSETQYF.

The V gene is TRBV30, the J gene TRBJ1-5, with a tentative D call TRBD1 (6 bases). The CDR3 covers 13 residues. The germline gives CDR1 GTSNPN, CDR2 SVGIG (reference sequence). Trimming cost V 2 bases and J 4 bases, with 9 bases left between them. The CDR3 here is CAWSHRVNQPQHF. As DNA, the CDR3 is TGTGCCTGGAGTCACAGGGTAAATCAGCCCCAGCATTTT. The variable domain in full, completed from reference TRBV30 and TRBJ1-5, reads SQTIHQWPATLVQPVGSPLSLECTVEGTSNPNLYWYRQAAGRGLQLLFYSVGIGQISSEVPQNLSASRPQDRQFILSSKKLLLSDSGFYLCAWSHRVNQPQHFGDGTRLSIL.

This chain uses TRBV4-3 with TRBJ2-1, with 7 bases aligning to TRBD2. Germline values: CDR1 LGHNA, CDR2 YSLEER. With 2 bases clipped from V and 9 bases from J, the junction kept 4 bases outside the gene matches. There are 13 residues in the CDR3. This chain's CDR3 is CASSQSRGVEQFF. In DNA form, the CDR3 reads TGCGCCAGCAGCCAATCCCGGGGGGTTGAGCAGTTCTTC.

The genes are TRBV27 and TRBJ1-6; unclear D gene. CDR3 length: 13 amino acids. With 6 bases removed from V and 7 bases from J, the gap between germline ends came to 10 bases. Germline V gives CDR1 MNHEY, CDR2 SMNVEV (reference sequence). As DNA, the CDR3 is TGTGCCAGCAGCCACCGTCTGAATTCACCCCTCCACTTT. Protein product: CASSHRLNSPLHF.

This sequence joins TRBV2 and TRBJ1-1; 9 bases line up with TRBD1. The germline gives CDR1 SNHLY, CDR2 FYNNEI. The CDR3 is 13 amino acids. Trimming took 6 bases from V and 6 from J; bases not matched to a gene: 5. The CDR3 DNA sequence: TGTGCCAGCAGCGGGGACAGGGCTTCTGAAGCTTTCTTT. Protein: CASSGDRASEAFF.

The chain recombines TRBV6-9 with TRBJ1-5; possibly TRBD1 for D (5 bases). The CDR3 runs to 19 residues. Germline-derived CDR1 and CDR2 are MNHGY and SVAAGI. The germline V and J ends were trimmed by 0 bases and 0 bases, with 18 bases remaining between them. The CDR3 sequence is CASSYSPLSDSYSNQPQHF. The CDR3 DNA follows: TGTGCCAGCAGTTATTCGCCGCTGAGCGACAGTTATAGCAATCAGCCCCAGCATTTT.

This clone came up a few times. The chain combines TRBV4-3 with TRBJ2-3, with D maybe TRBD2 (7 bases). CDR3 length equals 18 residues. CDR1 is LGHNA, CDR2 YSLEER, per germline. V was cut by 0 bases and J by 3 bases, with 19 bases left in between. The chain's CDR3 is CASSQDRNRGAGTDTQYF. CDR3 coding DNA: TGCGCCAGCAGCCAAGATCGGAATCGGGGGGCCGGGACAGATACGCAGTATTTT.